In this sample, the clone carrying this T cell receptor beta chain turned up a few times. Unique molecular identifiers were used to barcode this TCRbeta library. Each CDR3 protein gets one entry after TCRdb re-called the PCR reads with MiXCR. The table has almost 400,000 distinct CDR3 sequences, about 20% seen once. Germline V gives CDR1 DFQATT, CDR2 SNEGSKA (reference sequence). There are 15 residues in the CDR3. V lost 0 bases and J 0 bases, leaving 6 bases between the germline ends. This sample is part of a study of T-cell reconstitution after alpha-beta-depleted transplantation in children. The V and J genes are TRBV20-1 and TRBJ2-6; D is ambiguous. The sequence was collected from a human donor who donated a stem cell graft to a child with acute myeloid leukemia. The sample was PBMCs from the stem cell graft donor, taken from the stem cell graft. The CDR3 DNA is TGCAGTGCTAGAGATCTCCTCTCTGGGGCCAACGTCCTGACTTTC. Translated: CSARDLLSGANVLTF.